Listed below are T cell receptor beta chains from one sample, sequenced in a study of OX40 agonist ivuxolimab in advanced cancers. Profiled with immunoSEQ multiplex PCR; TCRdb holds only in-frame clones, not every one. The table records fewer than 120,000 clones, around nine tenths of them present only once. Material: CD4+ or CD8+ T cells sorted from blood, obtained in a trial of the OX40 agonist ivuxolimab. These receptors came from an adult with an advanced solid tumor such as melanoma, head and neck, liver or kidney cancer. Both conserved end residues are part of each CDR3. The D gene is left open where the match is weak. For some rows the clone size is stated as once, few or many, or as a class when expanded; others skip it.

D gene: NA; J gene: TRBJ2-3; clone size: NA; V gene: TRBV6-6; CDR3 protein: CASSSRDTSDTQYF
D gene: TRBD1; J gene: TRBJ2-2; clone size: NA; V gene: TRBV7-2; CDR3 protein: CASSLLEGAGTGELFF
D gene: TRBD1; J gene: TRBJ2-1; clone size: NA; V gene: TRBV5-4; CDR3 protein: CASSGGQASNEQFF
D gene: NA; J gene: TRBJ2-6; clone size: NA; V gene: TRBV30; CDR3 protein: CACLGVGLYSGANVLTF
D gene: NA; J gene: TRBJ2-5; clone size: NA; V gene: TRBV19; CDR3 protein: CASSMLRGAETQYF
D gene: TRBD1; J gene: TRBJ2-5; clone size: NA; V gene: TRBV5-1; CDR3 protein: CASSLATGKVTQYF
D gene: NA; J gene: TRBJ1-1; clone size: NA; V gene: TRBV6-1; CDR3 protein: CATRSGGAEAFF
D gene: NA; J gene: TRBJ1-1; clone size: NA; V gene: TRBV5-6; CDR3 protein: CASSFTNTEAFF
D gene: NA; J gene: TRBJ1-1; clone size: NA; V gene: TRBV19; CDR3 protein: CASIPRQGGNTEAFF
D gene: NA; J gene: TRBJ2-1; clone size: few; V gene: TRBV29-1; CDR3 protein: CSVLPRQLKYNEQFF
D gene: TRBD2; J gene: TRBJ2-5; clone size: NA; V gene: TRBV5-1; CDR3 protein: CASSLGTSGKETQYF
D gene: NA; J gene: TRBJ2-5; clone size: NA; V gene: TRBV7-2; CDR3 protein: CASSLAGSQGTQYF
D gene: NA; J gene: TRBJ2-3; clone size: NA; V gene: TRBV5-4; CDR3 protein: CAWSAGIGDTQYF
D gene: TRBD1; J gene: TRBJ2-1; clone size: NA; V gene: TRBV7-9; CDR3 protein: CASSGGQASEQFF
D gene: TRBD1; J gene: TRBJ1-5; clone size: NA; V gene: TRBV4-1; CDR3 protein: CASSPGTVNQPQHF
D gene: TRBD1; J gene: TRBJ2-2; clone size: NA; V gene: TRBV5-1; CDR3 protein: CASSPRASGQRGELFF
D gene: NA; J gene: TRBJ2-1; clone size: NA; V gene: TRBV2; CDR3 protein: CASSRPGQFF
D gene: NA; J gene: TRBJ1-5; clone size: NA; V gene: TRBV28; CDR3 protein: CASQVGALGNQPQHF
D gene: TRBD1; J gene: TRBJ1-1; clone size: NA; V gene: TRBV30; CDR3 protein: CAQQGQDTEAFF